This is a list of T cell receptor beta chains from one sample in a study of cytomegalovirus exposure and HLA in healthy donors. TCRdb's copy holds only in-frame clones and misses some; the assay was immunoSEQ multiplex PCR. The profile shows roughly 190,000 clones, almost 75% of them singletons. Material: PBMCs. Source of these receptors: a woman under 40 in good health and CMV-seropositive. Both conserved end residues are part of each CDR3. A D gene is named only where the DNA matches it firmly. Clone size is shown for a subset of rows, as once, few, many or a class of expanded clone.

v_gene	len	d_gene	j_gene	abundance	CDR3aa	CDR3nt
TRBV4-1	13	-	TRBJ2-2	few	CASSQVRLGELFF	TGCGCCAGCAGCCAAGTGCGTCTCGGGGAGCTGTTTTTT
TRBV4-1	15	-	TRBJ2-7	-	CASSQDGRTTYEQYF	TGCGCCAGCAGCCAAGATGGGCGGACTACCTACGAGCAGTACTTC
TRBV27	19	TRBD2	TRBJ2-7	once	CASSESLPLLAEPAYEQYF	TGTGCCAGCAGTGAATCCTTACCATTACTAGCGGAGCCTGCCTACGAGCAGTACTTC
TRBV11-3	16	TRBD2	TRBJ2-5	-	CASSLDGGEHGETQYF	TGTGCCAGCAGCTTAGATGGGGGGGAACACGGCGAGACCCAGTACTTC
TRBV5-6	15	TRBD1	TRBJ1-1	few	CASSRQGGSNTEAFF	TGTGCCAGCAGTCGACAGGGGGGATCGAACACTGAAGCTTTCTTT
TRBV5-1	17	TRBD2	TRBJ2-2	-	CASSLNPSGRATGELFF	TGCGCCAGCAGCTTGAACCCTAGCGGGAGGGCCACCGGGGAGCTGTTTTTT
TRBV6-5	15	-	TRBJ2-3	-	CASSSGFSSTDTQYF	TGTGCCAGCAGCTCGGGATTTTCTAGCACAGATACGCAGTATTTT
TRBV5-1	15	TRBD2	TRBJ2-5	-	CASSLGAGGPETQYF	TGCGCCAGCAGCTTGGGTGCGGGAGGGCCTGAGACCCAGTACTTC
TRBV28	15	TRBD2	TRBJ2-3	-	CASSLTSGTGDTQYF	TGTGCCAGCAGTTTAACTAGCGGGACCGGAGATACGCAGTATTTT
TRBV28	16	TRBD2	TRBJ2-1	-	CASSFRLAGAKNEQFF	TGTGCCAGCAGTTTCCGACTAGCGGGAGCCAAAAATGAGCAGTTCTTC
TRBV10-1	15	-	TRBJ2-6	-	CASSESQERANVLTF	TGCGCCAGCAGTGAGTCACAGGAGAGGGCCAACGTCCTGACTTTC
TRBV6-5	12	-	TRBJ2-2	once	CASRLASGELFF	TGTGCCAGCAGGCTAGCATCCGGGGAGCTGTTTTTT
TRBV28	15	TRBD1	TRBJ1-2	-	CASSSPTGGDYGYTF	TGTGCCAGCAGTTCCCCGACAGGGGGCGACTATGGCTACACCTTC
TRBV7-2	18	TRBD1	TRBJ2-7	-	CASSLAGGQGTFTYEQYF	TGTGCCAGCAGCTTAGCTGGGGGACAGGGAACATTTACCTACGAGCAGTACTTC
TRBV28	13	TRBD1	TRBJ1-4	-	CASISRGRQKLFF	TGTGCCAGCATTTCTAGGGGGCGGCAAAAACTGTTTTTT
TRBV14	15	-	TRBJ2-5	-	CASSGAGSKGETQYF	TGTGCCAGCAGCGGCGCCGGATCAAAGGGGGAGACCCAGTACTTC
TRBV6-5	15	-	TRBJ2-7	few	CASSYSLGPGYEQYF	TGTGCCAGCAGTTACTCGCTTGGCCCGGGCTACGAGCAGTACTTC
TRBV27	14	TRBD1	TRBJ2-7	-	CASSLTGGDYEQYF	TGTGCCAGCAGTTTGACAGGGGGCGACTACGAGCAGTACTTC
TRBV18	14	TRBD1	TRBJ2-5	-	CASSPQGVVETQYF	TGTGCCAGCTCACCGCAGGGGGTTGTAGAGACCCAGTACTTC
TRBV4-2	19	TRBD2	TRBJ2-1	-	CASSQDPGGLAGGGDEQFF	TGTGCCAGCAGCCAAGATCCAGGGGGGCTAGCGGGAGGAGGAGATGAGCAGTTCTTC
TRBV15	14	-	TRBJ1-1	-	CATSRDIGGGEAFF	TGTGCCACCAGCAGAGATATAGGGGGGGGTGAAGCTTTCTTT
TRBV19	14	TRBD1	TRBJ1-2	once	CASSMLQGYYGYTF	TGTGCCAGTAGTATGCTACAGGGGTACTATGGCTACACCTTC
TRBV19	16	-	TRBJ1-5	-	CASSIYGQPNNQPQHF	TGTGCCAGTAGTATATACGGACAGCCTAACAATCAGCCCCAGCATTTT
TRBV19	14	TRBD1	TRBJ2-7	-	CASSPTGTIYEQYF	TGTGCCAGTAGTCCGACAGGGACGATCTACGAGCAGTACTTC
TRBV28	15	TRBD1	TRBJ2-1	once	CASILAGQGGNEQFF	TGTGCCAGCATTCTTGCGGGACAGGGAGGCAATGAGCAGTTCTTC
TRBV27	15	TRBD2	TRBJ2-1	-	CASRRAGTRNNEQFF	TGTGCCAGCAGAAGAGCCGGGACTAGGAACAATGAGCAGTTCTTC
TRBV7-2	15	TRBD1	TRBJ1-4	once	CASSLATGTNEKLFF	TGTGCCAGCAGCTTAGCGACAGGGACTAATGAAAAACTGTTTTTT
TRBV6-1	17	TRBD2	TRBJ2-3	-	CASSESLAGAYTDTQYF	TGTGCCAGCAGTGAAAGTCTAGCGGGGGCCTACACAGATACGCAGTATTTT
TRBV7-6	15	TRBD1	TRBJ1-5	-	CASSLETGGHQPQHF	TGTGCCAGCAGCTTGGAGACAGGGGGACATCAGCCCCAGCATTTT
TRBV6-4	15	TRBD2	TRBJ2-7	-	CASRGLAGVGHEQYF	TGTGCCAGCAGGGGACTAGCGGGAGTTGGCCACGAGCAGTACTTC